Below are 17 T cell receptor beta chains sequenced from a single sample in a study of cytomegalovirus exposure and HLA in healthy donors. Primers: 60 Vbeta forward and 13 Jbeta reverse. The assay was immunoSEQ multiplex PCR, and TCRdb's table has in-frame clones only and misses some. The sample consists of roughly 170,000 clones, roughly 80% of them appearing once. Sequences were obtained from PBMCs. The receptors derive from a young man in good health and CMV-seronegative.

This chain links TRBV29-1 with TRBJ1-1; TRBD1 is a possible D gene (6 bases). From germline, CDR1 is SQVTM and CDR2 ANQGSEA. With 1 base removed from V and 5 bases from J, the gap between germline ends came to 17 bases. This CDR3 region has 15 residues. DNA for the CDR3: TGCAGCGTTGAAGGGCAACAGGGACCGGGGACTGAAGCTTTCTTT. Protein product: CSVEGQQGPGTEAFF.

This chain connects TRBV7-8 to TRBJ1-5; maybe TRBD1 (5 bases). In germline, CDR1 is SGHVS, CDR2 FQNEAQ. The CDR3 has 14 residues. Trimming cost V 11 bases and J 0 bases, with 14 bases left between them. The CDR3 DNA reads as TGTGCCTGCACGTGGGGGGTTAGCAATCAGCCCCAGCATTTT. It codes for CACTWGVSNQPQHF.

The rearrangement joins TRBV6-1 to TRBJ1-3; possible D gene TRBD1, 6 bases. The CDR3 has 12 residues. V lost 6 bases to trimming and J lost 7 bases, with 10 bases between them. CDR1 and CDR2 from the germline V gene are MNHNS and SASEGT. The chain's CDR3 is CASRYRENTIYF. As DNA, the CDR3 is TGTGCCAGCAGATACAGGGAGAACACCATATATTTT.

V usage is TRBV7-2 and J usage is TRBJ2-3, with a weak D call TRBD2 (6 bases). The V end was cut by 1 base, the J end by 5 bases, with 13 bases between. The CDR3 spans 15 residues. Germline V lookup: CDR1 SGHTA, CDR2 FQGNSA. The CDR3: CASSLEVGSRDTQYF. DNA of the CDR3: TGTGCCAGCAGCTTAGAGGTCGGGAGTCGAGATACGCAGTATTTT.

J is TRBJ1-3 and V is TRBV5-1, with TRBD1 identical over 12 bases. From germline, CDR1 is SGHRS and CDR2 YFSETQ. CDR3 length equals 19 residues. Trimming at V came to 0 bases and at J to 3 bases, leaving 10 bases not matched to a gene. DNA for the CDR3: TGCGCCAGCAGCTTGGCGGGACAGGGGGCGCGGGGACTTGGAAACACCATATATTTT. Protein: CASSLAGQGARGLGNTIYF.

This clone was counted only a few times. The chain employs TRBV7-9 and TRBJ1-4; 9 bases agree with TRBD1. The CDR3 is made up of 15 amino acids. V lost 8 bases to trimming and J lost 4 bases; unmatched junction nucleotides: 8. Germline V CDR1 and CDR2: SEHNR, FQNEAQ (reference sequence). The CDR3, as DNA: TGTGCCAGCGTCCCCCGGGACAGGGTTAATGAAAAACTGTTTTTT. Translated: CASVPRDRVNEKLFF.

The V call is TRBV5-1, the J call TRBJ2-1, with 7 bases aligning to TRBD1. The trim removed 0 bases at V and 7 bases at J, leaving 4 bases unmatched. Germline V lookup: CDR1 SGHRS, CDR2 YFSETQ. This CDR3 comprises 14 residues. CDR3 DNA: TGCGCCAGCAGCTTGGACCCACAGGGGAATGAGCAGTTCTTC. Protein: CASSLDPQGNEQFF.

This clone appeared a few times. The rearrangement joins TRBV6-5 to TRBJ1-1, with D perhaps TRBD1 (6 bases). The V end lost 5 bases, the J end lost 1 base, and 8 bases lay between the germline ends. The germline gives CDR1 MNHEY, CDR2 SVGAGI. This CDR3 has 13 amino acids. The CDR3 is CASSHRENTEAFF. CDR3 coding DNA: TGTGCCAGCAGTCACAGGGAGAACACTGAAGCTTTCTTT.

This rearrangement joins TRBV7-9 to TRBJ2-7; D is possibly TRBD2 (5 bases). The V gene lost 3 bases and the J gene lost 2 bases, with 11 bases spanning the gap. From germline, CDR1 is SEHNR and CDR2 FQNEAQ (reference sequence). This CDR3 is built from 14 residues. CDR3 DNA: TGTGCCAGCAGCTTTGGCGGGTCCCCCTACGAGCAGTACTTC. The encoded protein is CASSFGGSPYEQYF.

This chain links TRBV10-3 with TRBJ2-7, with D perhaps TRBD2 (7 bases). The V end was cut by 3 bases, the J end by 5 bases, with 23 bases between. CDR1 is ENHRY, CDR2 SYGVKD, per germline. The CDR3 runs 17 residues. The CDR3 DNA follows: TGTGCCATCAGTGATACGGGGATTAGGGGGGGCCTTAACGAGCAGTACTTC. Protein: CAISDTGIRGGLNEQYF.

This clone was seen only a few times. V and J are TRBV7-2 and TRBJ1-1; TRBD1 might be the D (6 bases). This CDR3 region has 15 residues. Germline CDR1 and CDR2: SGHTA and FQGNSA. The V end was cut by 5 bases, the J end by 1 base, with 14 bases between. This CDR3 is CASSENRQANTEAFF. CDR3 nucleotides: TGTGCCAGCAGCGAAAACCGACAGGCGAACACTGAAGCTTTCTTT.

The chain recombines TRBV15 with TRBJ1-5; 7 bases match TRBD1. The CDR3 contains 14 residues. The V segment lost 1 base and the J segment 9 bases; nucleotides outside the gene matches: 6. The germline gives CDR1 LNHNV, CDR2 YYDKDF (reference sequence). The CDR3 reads CATSRAIDRVPQHF. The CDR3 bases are TGTGCCACCAGCAGAGCAATTGACAGGGTGCCCCAGCATTTT.

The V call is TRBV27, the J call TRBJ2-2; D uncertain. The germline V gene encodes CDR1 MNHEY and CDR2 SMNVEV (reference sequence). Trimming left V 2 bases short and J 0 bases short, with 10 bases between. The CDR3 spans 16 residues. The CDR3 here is CASSLQAHPNTGELFF. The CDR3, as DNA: TGTGCCAGCAGTTTACAGGCGCACCCGAACACCGGGGAGCTGTTTTTT.

Here the CDR3 DNA reads TGTGCCAGTAGTTGGGCTACCCCTACCTACGAGCAGTACTTC. This translates into CASSWATPTYEQYF. The rearrangement links TRBV19 to TRBJ2-7; D remains unclear. Germline CDR1 is LNHDA and CDR2 is SQIVND (reference sequence). Between the trimmed V and J ends, which lost 5 bases and 2 bases, there was a span of 13 bases. The CDR3 is 14 amino acids. Drawing the rest from reference TRBV19 and TRBJ2-7, the complete variable domain is DGGITQSPKYLFRKEGQNVTLSCEQNLNHDAMYWYRQDPGQGLRLIYYSQIVNDFQKGDIAEGYSVSREKKESFPLTVTSAQKNPTAFYLCASSWATPTYEQYFGPGTRLTVT.

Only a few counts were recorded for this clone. The CDR3 spells CASSLPGTTNEQFF. The CDR3 DNA reads TGTGCCAGCAGCTTACCAGGGACAACAAATGAGCAGTTCTTC. This chain links TRBV7-9 with TRBJ2-1; D perhaps matches TRBD1 (6 bases). CDR1 is SEHNR, CDR2 FQNEAQ, per germline (reference sequence). This CDR3 contains 14 residues. V gave up 2 bases and J gave up 7 bases, with 12 bases separating them.

The CDR3 region has the DNA TGTGCCAGCAGCAACAGGGCAGGCGCCGGGGAGCTGTTTTTT. The encoded protein is CASSNRAGAGELFF. The V call is TRBV7-3, the J call TRBJ2-2, with a tentative D call TRBD1 (6 bases). V lost 5 bases to trimming and J lost 6 bases, with 13 bases between them. CDR1 and CDR2 from the germline V gene are SGHTA and FQGTGA. The CDR3 has 14 amino acids.

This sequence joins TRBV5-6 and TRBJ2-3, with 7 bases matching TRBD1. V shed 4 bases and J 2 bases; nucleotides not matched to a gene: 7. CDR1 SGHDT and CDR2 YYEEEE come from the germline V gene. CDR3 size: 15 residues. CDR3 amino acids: CASSLGQTYTDTQYF. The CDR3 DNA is TGTGCCAGCAGCCTGGGACAGACTTACACAGATACGCAGTATTTT.